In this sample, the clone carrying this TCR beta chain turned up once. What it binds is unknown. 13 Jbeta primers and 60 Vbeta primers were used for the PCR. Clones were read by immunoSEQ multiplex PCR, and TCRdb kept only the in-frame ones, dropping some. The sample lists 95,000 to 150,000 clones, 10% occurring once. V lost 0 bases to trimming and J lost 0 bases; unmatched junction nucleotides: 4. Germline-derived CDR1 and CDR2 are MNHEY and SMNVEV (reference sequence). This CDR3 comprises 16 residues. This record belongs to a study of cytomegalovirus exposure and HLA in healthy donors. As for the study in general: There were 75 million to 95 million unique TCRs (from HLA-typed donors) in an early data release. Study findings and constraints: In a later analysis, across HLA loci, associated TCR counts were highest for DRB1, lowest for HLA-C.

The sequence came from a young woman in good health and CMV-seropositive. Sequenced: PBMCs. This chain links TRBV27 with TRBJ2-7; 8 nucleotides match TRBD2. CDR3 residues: CASSLSGGRSSYEQYF. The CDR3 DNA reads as TGTGCCAGCAGTTTATCCGGCGGGAGGTCCTCCTACGAGCAGTACTTC.